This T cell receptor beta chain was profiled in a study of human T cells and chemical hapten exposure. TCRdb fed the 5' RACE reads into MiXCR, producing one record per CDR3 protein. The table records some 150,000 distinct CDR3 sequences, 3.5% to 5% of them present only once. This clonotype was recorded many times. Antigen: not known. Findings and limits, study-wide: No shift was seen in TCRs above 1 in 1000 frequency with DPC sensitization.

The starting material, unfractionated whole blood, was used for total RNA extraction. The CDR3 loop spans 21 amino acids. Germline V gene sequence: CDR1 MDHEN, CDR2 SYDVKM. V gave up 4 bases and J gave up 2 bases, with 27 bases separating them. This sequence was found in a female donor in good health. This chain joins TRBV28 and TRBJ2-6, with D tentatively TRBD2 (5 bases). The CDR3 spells CASSYPPPFGGSSAGANVLTF. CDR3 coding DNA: TGTGCCAGCAGTTACCCCCCCCCCTTTGGAGGATCTTCGGCTGGGGCCAACGTCCTGACTTTC.